What follows are 31 T cell receptor beta chains derived from one specimen sequenced in a study of T cell clusters in autoimmune cytopenias. About 39,000 genome equivalents of blood DNA were amplified for TRB. One tube held mixed TRB-A and TRB-B primer pools for touch-down PCR. TCRdb re-called the multiplex PCR reads and shows each CDR3 protein once, DNA omitted. This sample's table reports some 6,000 distinct CDR3 sequences. The sample consisted of peripheral blood. Source of these receptors: a human donor with an autoimmune cytopenia or autoimmune hepatitis (not recorded which).

This clonotype is deemed medium-sized by its frequency. This rearrangement joins TRBV6-1 to TRBJ2-3; TCRdb reports TRBD2, a call that lacks DNA to check it against. CDR3 length: 19 amino acids. Germline CDR1 and CDR2: MNHNS and SASEGT. CDR3: CASSERWLGLAGNTDTQYF.

This clonotype is identified as medium-sized from frequency. The V and J genes are TRBV6-5 and TRBJ1-6; with no DNA, the TCRdb D assignment of TRBD1 cannot be verified. CDR1 is MNHEY and CDR2 is SVGAGI in the germline V gene. The CDR3 has 13 amino acids. The CDR3 region is CASSYGRDSPLHF.

This chain links TRBV4-3 with TRBJ2-7; without DNA, the TCRdb call of TRBD1 cannot be checked. Germline values: CDR1 LGHNA, CDR2 YSLEER. CDR3 size: 15 residues. The CDR3 sequence: CASSQEGQTPYEQYF.

The chain recombines TRBV20-1 with TRBJ1-5. The CDR3 extends over 15 amino acids. Germline values: CDR1 DFQATT, CDR2 SNEGSKA (reference sequence). CDR3 amino acids: CSAKGGRAGDQPQHF.

By frequency, this clonotype registers medium-sized. The chain recombines TRBV29-1 with TRBJ2-1; TCRdb returns TRBD2, unconfirmable since there is no DNA. There are 13 residues in the CDR3. Per germline, CDR1 SQVTM and CDR2 ANQGSEA. The CDR3: CSVALAGGGEQFF.

The chain employs TRBV12-5 and TRBJ2-3; TCRdb's D call of TRBD1 is untestable without DNA. The CDR3 covers 15 residues. Germline CDR1 LGHNT, CDR2 FRNRAP. The CDR3 sequence is CASGRDGHNTDTQYF.

The rearrangement uses TRBV5-1 and TRBJ2-3; the TRBD2 assignment by TCRdb is unverifiable without DNA. The germline V gene encodes CDR1 SGHRS and CDR2 YFSETQ. The CDR3 length is 19 residues. The CDR3 region is CASSWILWTSGGRTDTQYF.

The chain couples TRBV5-4 to TRBJ1-2; the TCRdb call, TRBD1, lacks DNA for checking. The CDR3 extends over 16 amino acids. CDR1 is SGHNT, CDR2 YYREEE, per germline (reference sequence). This CDR3 reads CASSLRQGVLNYGYTF.

According to its frequency, this clonotype is medium-sized. The J gene is TRBJ1-2, the V gene TRBV13; TCRdb proposes TRBD1, but this gene call is untestable without DNA. The CDR3 contains 16 residues. The germline gives CDR1 PRHDT, CDR2 FYEKMQ (reference sequence). The CDR3 sequence is CASSLGTSRDRDGYTF.

The V and J genes are TRBV24-1 and TRBJ2-7; TCRdb indicates TRBD1, and absent DNA this call remains unverified. Germline CDR1 KGHDR, CDR2 SFDVKD. The CDR3 has 16 residues. The CDR3 here is CATSDAGTGPTYEQYF.

This clonotype is labeled medium-sized (0.01 to 0.1%) based on frequency. V gene TRBV12-3 or TRBV12-4 combines with J gene TRBJ1-5. This CDR3 spans 11 amino acids. CDR3 sequence: CASSSSFGQHF.

The chain employs TRBV20-1 and TRBJ1-5; absent DNA, TCRdb's TRBD1 call cannot be checked. The CDR3 totals 15 residues. Germline V gene lookup returns CDR1 DFQATT and CDR2 SNEGSKA (reference sequence). CDR3: CSARDWAAGNQPQHF.

Frequency places this clonotype as medium-sized. The chain combines TRBV12-3 or TRBV12-4 with TRBJ1-5. The CDR3 is made up of 12 amino acids. The CDR3 reads CASSFPDQPQHF.

J is TRBJ1-1 and V is TRBV5-4. Germline lookup yields CDR1 SGHNT and CDR2 YYREEE (reference sequence). This CDR3 has 14 residues. This CDR3 reads CASTQGRDGTEAFF.

This clonotype is labeled large based on frequency. V usage is TRBV10-3 and J usage is TRBJ1-1. The CDR3 length is 11 residues. Germline assignment: CDR1 ENHRY and CDR2 SYGVKD. CDR3 sequence reads: CAISEGNEAFF.

This chain uses TRBV5-1 with TRBJ2-7; no DNA is available, so the TRBD1 call from TCRdb remains unchecked. The CDR3 loop spans 14 amino acids. Germline-derived CDR1 and CDR2 are SGHRS and YFSETQ. The CDR3 sequence: CASSLGRETYEQYF.

Frequency places this clonotype as medium-sized. V usage is TRBV27 and J usage is TRBJ2-7; TCRdb names TRBD1, which stays unverified in the absence of DNA. Germline-derived CDR1 and CDR2 are MNHEY and SMNVEV (reference sequence). The CDR3 is 14 amino acids. The chain's CDR3 is CASSFRGAVREQYF.

According to its frequency, this clonotype is medium-sized. The chain has TRBV7-6 and TRBJ2-7. Germline CDR1 and CDR2: SGHVS and FNYEAQ. This CDR3 comprises 11 residues. The CDR3 sequence: CASSARYEQYF.

The V call is TRBV10-3, the J call TRBJ1-2; TCRdb returns TRBD1, unconfirmable since there is no DNA. The CDR3 runs 12 residues. In germline, CDR1 is ENHRY, CDR2 SYGVKD. CDR3 protein: CAISPQGNGYTF.

Judged by frequency, this clonotype is medium-sized. The rearrangement links TRBV12-3 or TRBV12-4 to TRBJ2-5; TCRdb calls TRBD1, which cannot be checked without DNA. The CDR3 totals 13 residues. The CDR3 reads CASSLTGGGTQYF.

The chain's CDR3 is CASSLVAGRREEQYF. The V call is TRBV5-4, the J call TRBJ2-7; no DNA is available, so the TRBD1 call from TCRdb remains unchecked. Germline V CDR1 and CDR2: SGHNT, YYREEE (reference sequence). The CDR3 runs 15 residues.

Its frequency marks this clonotype as medium-sized. The rearrangement joins TRBV11-3 to TRBJ2-7. The CDR3 spans 12 residues. Germline CDR1 is SGHNT and CDR2 is YENEEA. CDR3: CASSLNEDEQYF.

The chain couples TRBV20-1 to TRBJ2-5; there is no DNA to check the TCRdb D call of TRBD1. Germline CDR1 is DFQATT and CDR2 is SNEGSKA (reference sequence). There are 15 residues in the CDR3. The CDR3 sequence: CSAQVAGRLQETQYF.

The gene calls are TRBV19 and TRBJ1-5; TCRdb calls TRBD1, which cannot be checked without DNA. The germline CDR1 and CDR2 sequences are LNHDA and SQIVND (reference sequence). The CDR3 length is 15 residues. This chain's CDR3 is CASSLGGPGNQPQHF.

This chain uses TRBV5-6 with TRBJ2-3; TCRdb's D gene call, TRBD1, goes unchecked for lack of DNA. The germline V gene encodes CDR1 SGHDT and CDR2 YYEEEE. This CDR3 is 16 amino acids long. CDR3 sequence reads: CASSPGPGGQGDTQYF.

The rearrangement joins TRBV5-6 to TRBJ2-5; TCRdb's D call, TRBD1, is unchecked because there is no DNA. The CDR3 spans 13 residues. The germline CDR1 and CDR2 sequences are SGHDT and YYEEEE. CDR3 protein: CASSLGGRETQYF.

This chain joins TRBV19 and TRBJ2-1; without DNA, the TCRdb call of TRBD1 cannot be checked. This CDR3 spans 13 amino acids. Germline V lookup: CDR1 LNHDA, CDR2 SQIVND (reference sequence). CDR3 in amino acids: CASRDSNYDEQFF.

CDR3 amino acids: CASSQGSVVGGPNYGYTF. This rearrangement joins TRBV14 to TRBJ1-2; TCRdb designates TRBD1, a call that cannot be tested without DNA. The CDR3 has 18 residues. Germline loops: CDR1 SGHDN, CDR2 FVKESK.

This clonotype ranks as medium-sized in terms of frequency. The chain carries TRBV6-2 or TRBV6-3 and TRBJ2-3. The CDR3 is 19 amino acids. Germline V gives CDR1 MNHEY, CDR2 SVGEGT. CDR3 sequence: CASSYETTTSSYDTDTQYF.

The chain has TRBV20-1 and TRBJ2-3; the TCRdb D gene call, TRBD2, has no DNA to confirm it. This CDR3 has 16 residues. Germline loops: CDR1 DFQATT, CDR2 SNEGSKA (reference sequence). The CDR3 sequence is CSARAPGGPGTDTQYF.

Considering frequency, this clonotype is medium-sized. The chain employs TRBV7-6 and TRBJ2-7; TCRdb designates TRBD1, a call that cannot be tested without DNA. The CDR3 spans 15 residues. Germline values: CDR1 SGHVS, CDR2 FNYEAQ. This CDR3 is CASSTLGTTAHEQYF.